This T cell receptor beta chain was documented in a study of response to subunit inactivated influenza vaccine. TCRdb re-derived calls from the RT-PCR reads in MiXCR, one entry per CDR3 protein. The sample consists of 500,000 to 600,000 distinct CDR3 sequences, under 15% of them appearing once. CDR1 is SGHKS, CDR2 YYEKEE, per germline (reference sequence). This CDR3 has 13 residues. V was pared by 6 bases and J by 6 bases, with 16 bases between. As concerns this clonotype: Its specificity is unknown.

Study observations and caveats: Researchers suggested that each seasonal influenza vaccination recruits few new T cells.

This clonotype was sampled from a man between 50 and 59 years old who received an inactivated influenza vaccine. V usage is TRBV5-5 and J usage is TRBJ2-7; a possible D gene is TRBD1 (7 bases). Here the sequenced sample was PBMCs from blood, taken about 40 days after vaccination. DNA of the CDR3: TGTGCCAGCACTTCGGAGGGGGCAGCCGAGCAGTACTTC. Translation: CASTSEGAAEQYF.